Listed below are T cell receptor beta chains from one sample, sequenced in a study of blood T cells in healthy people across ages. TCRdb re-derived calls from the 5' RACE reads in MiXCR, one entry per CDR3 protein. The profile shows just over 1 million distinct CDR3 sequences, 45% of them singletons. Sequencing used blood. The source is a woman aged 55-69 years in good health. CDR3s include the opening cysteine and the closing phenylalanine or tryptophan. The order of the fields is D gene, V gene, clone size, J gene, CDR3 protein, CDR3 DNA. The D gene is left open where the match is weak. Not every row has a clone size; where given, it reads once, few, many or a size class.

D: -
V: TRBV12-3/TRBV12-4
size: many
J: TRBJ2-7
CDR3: CASSLGVVYEQYF
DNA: TGTGCCAGCAGTTTGGGGGTTGTCTACGAGCAGTACTTC

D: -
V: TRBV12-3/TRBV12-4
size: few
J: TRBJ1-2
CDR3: CASSFAVREDGYTF
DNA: TGTGCCAGCAGTTTCGCAGTAAGGGAAGATGGCTACACCTTC

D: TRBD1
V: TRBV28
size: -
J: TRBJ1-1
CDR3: CASSPPGQANTEAFF
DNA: TGTGCCAGCAGTCCTCCGGGACAGGCGAACACTGAAGCTTTCTTT

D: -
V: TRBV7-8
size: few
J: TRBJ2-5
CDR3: CASSSLRVAPGETQYF
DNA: TGTGCCAGCAGCAGTCTTCGTGTAGCCCCGGGAGAGACCCAGTACTTC

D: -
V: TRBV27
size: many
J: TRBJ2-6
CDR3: CASSLYNSGANVLTF
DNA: TGTGCCAGCAGTTTATACAACTCTGGGGCCAACGTCCTGACTTTC

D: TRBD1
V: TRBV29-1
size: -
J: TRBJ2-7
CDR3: CSVDLDRDSDEQYF
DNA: TGCAGCGTGGATTTGGACAGGGACTCGGACGAGCAGTACTTC

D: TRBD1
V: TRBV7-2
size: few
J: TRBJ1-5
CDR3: CASSPGQPYQPQHF
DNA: TGTGCCAGCAGCCCGGGACAGCCGTATCAGCCCCAGCATTTT

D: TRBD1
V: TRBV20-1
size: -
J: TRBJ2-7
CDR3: CSAEDGTEVTYEQYF
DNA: TGCAGTGCTGAGGACGGGACAGAGGTAACCTACGAGCAGTACTTC

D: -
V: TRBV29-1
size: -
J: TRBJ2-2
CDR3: CSGSNTQGGELFF
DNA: TGCAGCGGCTCGAATACACAGGGTGGGGAGCTGTTTTTT

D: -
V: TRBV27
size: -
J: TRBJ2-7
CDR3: CASREIGGTDEQYF
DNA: TGTGCCAGCAGAGAGATAGGGGGGACAGACGAGCAGTACTTC

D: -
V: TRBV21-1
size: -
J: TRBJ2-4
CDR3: CATRAPGILGKNIQYF
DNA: TGTGCCACCCGGGCCCCAGGGATTCTGGGCAAAAACATTCAGTACTTC

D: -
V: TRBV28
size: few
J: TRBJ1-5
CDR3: CASSTLLGYQPQHF
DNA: TGTGCCAGCAGTACCCTTCTTGGCTATCAGCCCCAGCATTTT

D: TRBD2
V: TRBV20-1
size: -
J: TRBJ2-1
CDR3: CSARKRLAGAPGAEQFF
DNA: TGCAGTGCTAGAAAACGACTAGCGGGAGCCCCGGGCGCTGAGCAGTTCTTC

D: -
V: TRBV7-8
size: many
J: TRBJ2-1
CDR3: CASSLARGNEQFF
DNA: TGTGCCAGTAGTCTAGCGAGGGGCAATGAGCAGTTCTTC

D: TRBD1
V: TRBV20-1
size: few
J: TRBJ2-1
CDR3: CSSRGQGSNEQFF
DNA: TGCAGTTCCCGTGGACAGGGGAGCAATGAGCAGTTCTTC

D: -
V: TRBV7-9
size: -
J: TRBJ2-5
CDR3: CASSSPNSGHQQETQYF
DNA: TGTGCCAGCAGCTCCCCCAATTCCGGACATCAGCAAGAGACCCAGTACTTC

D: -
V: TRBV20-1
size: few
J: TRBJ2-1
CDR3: CSARKSGGSYNEQFF
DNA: TGCAGTGCTAGAAAATCCGGGGGCTCCTACAATGAGCAGTTCTTC

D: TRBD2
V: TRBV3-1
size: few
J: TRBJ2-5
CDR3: CASSQAAGGRLEQYF
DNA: TGTGCCAGCAGCCAAGCTGCGGGAGGGCGTCTAGAGCAGTACTTC

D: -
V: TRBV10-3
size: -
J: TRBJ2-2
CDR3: CASEVTGELFF
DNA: TGTGCCAGCGAAGTCACCGGGGAGCTGTTTTTT

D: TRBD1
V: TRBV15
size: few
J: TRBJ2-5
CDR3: CATSRGTGTGEETQYF
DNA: TGTGCCACCAGCAGAGGTACCGGGACAGGGGAGGAGACCCAGTACTTC

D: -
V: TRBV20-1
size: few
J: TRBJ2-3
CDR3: CSARDFLGGITDTQYF
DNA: TGCAGTGCTAGAGATTTCCTGGGCGGGATCACAGATACGCAGTATTTT

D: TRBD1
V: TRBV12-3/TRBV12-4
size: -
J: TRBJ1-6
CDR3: CASGGQGVSYNSPLHF
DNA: TGTGCCAGCGGGGGACAGGGGGTCTCCTATAATTCACCCCTCCACTTT

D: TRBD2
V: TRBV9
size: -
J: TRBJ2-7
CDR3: CASSVGSGREGEQYF
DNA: TGTGCCAGCAGCGTAGGTAGCGGGAGGGAAGGTGAGCAGTACTTC

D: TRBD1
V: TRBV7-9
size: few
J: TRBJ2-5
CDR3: CASSLAPTGGGEDEQYF
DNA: TGTGCCAGCAGCTTAGCGCCGACAGGGGGCGGAGAGGATGAGCAGTACTTC

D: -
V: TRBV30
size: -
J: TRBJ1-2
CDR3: CAWRQVGYTF
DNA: TGTGCCTGGAGGCAGGTTGGCTACACCTTC

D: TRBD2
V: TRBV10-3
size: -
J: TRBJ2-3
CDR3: CAISVLAGGADTQYF
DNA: TGTGCCATCAGTGTCCTAGCGGGAGGTGCAGATACGCAGTATTTT

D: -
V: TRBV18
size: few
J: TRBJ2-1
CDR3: CASSPENEQFF
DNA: TGTGCCAGCTCACCTGAAAATGAGCAGTTCTTC

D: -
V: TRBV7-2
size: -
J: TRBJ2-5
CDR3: CASSPSHRVGTQYF
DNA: TGTGCCAGCAGCCCCAGCCACAGGGTTGGGACCCAGTACTTC

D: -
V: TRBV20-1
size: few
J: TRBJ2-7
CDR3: CSARDRDGNYEQYF
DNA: TGCAGTGCTAGAGATCGGGACGGCAACTACGAGCAGTACTTC

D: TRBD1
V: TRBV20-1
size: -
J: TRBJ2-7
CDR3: CSANEAGQGYEQYF
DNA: TGCAGTGCTAACGAGGCGGGACAGGGCTACGAGCAGTACTTC

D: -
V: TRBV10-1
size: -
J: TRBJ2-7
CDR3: CASSESNTGSLYEQYF
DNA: TGCGCCAGCAGTGAGTCGAACACAGGCTCACTTTACGAGCAGTACTTC

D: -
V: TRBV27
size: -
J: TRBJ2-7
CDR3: CASSLNRATYEQYF
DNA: TGTGCCAGCAGTTTAAACCGGGCGACTTACGAGCAGTACTTC

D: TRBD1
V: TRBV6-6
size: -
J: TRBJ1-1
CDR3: CASSYPFYPGQGTEAFF
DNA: TGTGCCAGCAGTTACCCCTTCTACCCGGGACAGGGAACTGAAGCTTTCTTT

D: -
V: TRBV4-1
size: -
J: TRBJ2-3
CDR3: CASSQDNRFIDTQYF
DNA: TGCGCCAGCAGCCAAGATAACAGGTTTATAGATACGCAGTATTTT

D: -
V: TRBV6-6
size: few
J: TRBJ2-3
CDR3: CASSYSGGLKYTQYF
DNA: TGTGCCAGCAGTTACTCGGGGGGTTTAAAATATACGCAGTATTTT

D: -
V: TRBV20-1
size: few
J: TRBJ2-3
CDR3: CSARDQETDTQYF
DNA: TGCAGTGCTAGAGATCAGGAAACAGATACGCAGTATTTT

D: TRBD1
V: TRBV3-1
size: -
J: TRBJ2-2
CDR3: CASSLRTGGSTGELFF
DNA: TGTGCCAGCAGCCTGCGGACAGGGGGAAGCACCGGGGAGCTGTTTTTT

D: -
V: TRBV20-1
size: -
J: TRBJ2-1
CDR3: CSAEGESYNEQFF
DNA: TGCAGTGCAGAGGGGGAATCCTACAATGAGCAGTTCTTC

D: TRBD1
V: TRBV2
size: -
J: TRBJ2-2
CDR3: CASRQTGVTGELFF
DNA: TGTGCCAGCAGGCAGACAGGGGTCACCGGGGAGCTGTTTTTT

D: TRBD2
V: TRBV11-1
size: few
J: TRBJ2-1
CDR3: CASSLPLTSGSPGDNEQFF
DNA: TGTGCCAGCAGCTTACCCCTGACTAGCGGGAGCCCCGGAGACAATGAGCAGTTCTTC

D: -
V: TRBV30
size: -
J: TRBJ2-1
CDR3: CAWSVSRLGNEQFF
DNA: TGTGCCTGGAGTGTATCTCGTTTGGGAAATGAGCAGTTCTTC

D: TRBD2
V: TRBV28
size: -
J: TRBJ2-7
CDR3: CASSLQAGAYEQYF
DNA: TGTGCCAGCAGTTTACAAGCGGGAGCCTACGAGCAGTACTTC

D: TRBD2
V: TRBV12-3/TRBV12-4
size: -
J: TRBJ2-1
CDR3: CASILTGGSSYNEQFF
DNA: TGTGCCAGCATCCTGACGGGCGGGAGTTCGTACAATGAGCAGTTCTTC

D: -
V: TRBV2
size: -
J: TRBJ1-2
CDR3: CASSTPKGNYGYTF
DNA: TGTGCCAGCAGTACTCCGAAAGGGAACTATGGCTACACCTTC

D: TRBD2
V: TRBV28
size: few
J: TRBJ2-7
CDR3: CASSQQPSWTSGHEQYF
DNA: TGTGCCAGCAGTCAACAGCCATCTTGGACTAGCGGACACGAGCAGTACTTC

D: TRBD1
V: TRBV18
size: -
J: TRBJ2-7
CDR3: CASSSTGGIYEQYF
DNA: TGTGCCAGCTCGTCGACAGGGGGCATCTACGAGCAGTACTTC

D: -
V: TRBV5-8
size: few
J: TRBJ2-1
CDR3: CASSLGSILGYNEQFF
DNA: TGTGCCAGCAGCTTGGGATCCATTTTAGGCTACAATGAGCAGTTCTTC